This T cell receptor (beta chain) was identified in a study of T cell responses to AZD1222 COVID-19 vaccine (dated by TCRdb to the early 2020s). In the study overall: Because spike-specific TCR depth and breadth did not differ between the two schedules, AZD1222 recipients who got a second dose at roughly 4 weeks were pooled with those who got a second dose at roughly 12 weeks. A total of approximately 230 trial participants underwent TCR sequencing, of whom about 200 received two doses of AZD1222 and some 26 received two doses of the MenACWY control vaccine. Trial participants were enrolled by age into subgroups of 18-55, 56-69 and 70-plus years, and about 150, 27 and 61 TCR-sequenced participants, respectively, were included in these subgroups.

The investigation overall reported the following: Reportedly, close to half of the unique spike-specific TCRs recognized epitopes lying outside the regions that are mutated in the B.1.351 and B.1.1.7 variants. Because no day 14 peak-response samples were available, the repertoires could be characterized only after the peak T cell response. Only five or six AZD1222 recipients were SARS-CoV-2 seropositive at baseline, limiting conclusions about previously exposed vaccinees. The whole spike protein was spanned by vaccine-associated CD4 TCRs, and dominant responses were seen in regions 160-218 and 743-854. Most participants were white British and females outnumbered males, and the authors suggested that clonal diversity may have been underestimated. After two AZD1222 doses, both the breadth and the depth of spike-specific TCRs were significantly higher than at day 0 and than in MenACWY recipients. In the small 56-69-year group, the increase in depth fell short of significance, most likely because of low power.

The CDR3 regions of human TCRbeta chains were analyzed by immunosequencing. The authors processed their data as follows. Repertoire TCRs were matched against a reference library of SARS-CoV-2-specific TCRs generated with the MIRA antigen-specificity platform. Breadth meant the fraction of unique TCRs that were SARS-CoV-2-associated, whereas depth meant the fraction of total T cells that were SARS-CoV-2-associated. Using the MIRA data, each spike-specific TCR was mapped to the spike region that the TCR reacts to and placed in a CD4 or CD8 class. Log10-transformed breadth and depth values were compared by one-way ANOVA with Sidak's multiple comparisons tests. TCRdb took over this immuneACCESS table, retaining in-frame rearrangements with V and J assigned. Such tables are incomplete; in checked studies, under half of the missing clones stem from an unresolved V gene, and the remainder is unexplained. The DNA was the basis for D and trimming; V, J and clone size are from that table. The sample table lists some 97,000 clones, about 83% of them with a count of one. About 3% of the sample belongs to the ten largest clones.

This specimen's time point label, per the study, means: baseline before first vaccination. Vaccinee samples were obtained from the UK trials COV001 and COV002, which included a single-blind randomized controlled phase 2/3 trial of AZD1222 (ChAdOx1 nCoV-19) in healthy adults. For TCRbeta chain sequencing, PBMC samples were collected from trial participants at day 0 and at day 28 after the second dose. With regard to this clone: Its antigen is unknown. Per-nucleotide qualities are absent, and no much larger clonotype sits a single base away.

Here V drops 2 bases and J drops 5 bases, and the junction holds 12 bases not matched to any gene. CDR1 and CDR2 were assigned from the germline V gene (reference sequence) as PRHDT and FYEKMQ. The CDR3, cysteine through phenylalanine, is 18 amino acids long. Only the CDR3 region is kept as DNA, spanning 54 bases read in frame from base 1. Sequencing was performed on peripheral blood, taken on day 0 of AZD1222 vaccination. This receptor chain uses TRBV13 and TRBJ2-7; 13 middle bases align to TRBD2. The TCR sequence derives from an adult in good health. The CDR3: CASSLSGLAGEGCDEQYF. DNA sequence: TGTGCCAGCAGCTTATCCGGACTAGCGGGGGAAGGATGCGACGAGCAGTACTTC.